The 16 T cell receptor beta chains listed next were all sequenced from one sample in a study of OX40 agonist ivuxolimab in advanced cancers. TCRdb's copy holds only in-frame clones and misses some; the assay was immunoSEQ multiplex PCR. The data hold some 60,000 clones, with 75% to 90% observed a single time. Specimen: CD4+ or CD8+ T cells sorted from blood, collected in a trial of the OX40 agonist ivuxolimab. These receptor sequences come from an adult with an advanced solid tumor such as melanoma, head and neck, liver or kidney cancer.

The rearrangement joins TRBV14 to TRBJ1-4, with D unresolved. V lost 4 bases to trimming and J lost 10 bases, with 13 bases between them. The germline V gene encodes CDR1 SGHDN and CDR2 FVKESK. This CDR3 region has 13 residues. DNA for the CDR3: TGTGCCAGCAGCCGACAAACCGAGGGAAAACTGTTTTTT. It translates to CASSRQTEGKLFF.

The CDR3 sequence: CASSIGGAGDGYTF. CDR3 nucleotides: TGTGCCAGTAGTATCGGAGGGGCAGGGGATGGCTACACCTTC. The chain carries TRBV19 and TRBJ1-2; D possibly corresponds to TRBD1 (6 bases). The V and J ends lost 3 bases and 6 bases respectively, with 14 bases between them. Germline lookup yields CDR1 LNHDA and CDR2 SQIVND (reference sequence). The CDR3 runs to 14 residues.

The chain recombines TRBV7-8 with TRBJ2-7; 10 positions agree with TRBD2. This CDR3 has 15 residues. The V gene end was trimmed by 6 bases and the J gene end by 7 bases; junction bases not matched to a gene: 12. Looked up from germline, CDR1 is SGHVS and CDR2 is FQNEAQ. The CDR3 DNA follows: TGTGCCAGCAGGAGGGGCACTAGCGGGACTTTGGAGCAGTACTTC. Translated: CASRRGTSGTLEQYF.

The chain has TRBV11-1 and TRBJ2-2; 12 positions agree with TRBD2. This CDR3 has 16 residues. In germline, CDR1 is SGHAT, CDR2 FQDESV (reference sequence). V lost 5 bases and J lost 7; bases outside the gene matches: 8. CDR3 sequence reads: CASSPRLAGDNGELFF. As DNA, the CDR3 is TGTGCCAGCAGCCCAAGACTAGCGGGAGATAACGGGGAGCTGTTTTTT.

The gene calls are TRBV4-2 and TRBJ1-2; 7 positions match TRBD1. The germline V gene has CDR1 LGHNA and CDR2 YNFKEQ. Losses at the gene ends were 2 bases for V and 4 bases for J; bases not matched to a gene: 10. The CDR3 is made up of 16 amino acids. Here the CDR3 reads CASSQYGQVGGYGYTF. DNA of the CDR3: TGTGCCAGCAGCCAATACGGACAGGTCGGAGGCTATGGCTACACCTTC.

This chain connects TRBV25-1 to TRBJ1-4, with 8 nucleotides matching TRBD1. Per the germline V gene, CDR1 is MGHDK and CDR2 is SYGVNS. Trimming cost V 3 bases and J 5 bases; bases outside gene matches: 5. The CDR3 runs to 15 residues. DNA for the CDR3: TGTGCCAGCAGTGATCGGGACAGGTCCAATGAAAAACTGTTTTTT. It yields the protein CASSDRDRSNEKLFF.

The CDR3 here is CASSVLGTGTGLYNEQFF. The CDR3, as DNA: TGTGCCAGCAGCGTGTTAGGGACAGGCACCGGCCTTTACAATGAGCAGTTCTTC. The V and J genes are TRBV5-5 and TRBJ2-1, with TRBD1 matching over 8 bases. There are 18 residues in the CDR3. The germline CDR1 and CDR2 sequences are SGHKS and YYEKEE (reference sequence). V shed 4 bases and J 4 bases; nucleotides not matched to a gene: 16.

The chain carries TRBV6-6 and TRBJ2-3; TRBD2 aligns across 12 bases. The CDR3 has 14 amino acids. Germline V gene lookup returns CDR1 MNHNY and CDR2 SVGAGI (reference sequence). V lost 6 bases to trimming and J lost 5 bases; unmatched junction nucleotides: 3. CDR3 loop: CASRPGLAGDTQYF. CDR3 DNA sequence: TGTGCCAGCAGACCGGGACTAGCGGGAGATACGCAGTATTTT.

The chain employs TRBV28 and TRBJ1-6; 8 nucleotides align to TRBD1. V shed 4 bases and J 12 bases; nucleotides not matched to a gene: 5. Germline assignment: CDR1 MDHEN and CDR2 SYDVKM. There are 13 residues in the CDR3. CDR3 nucleotide sequence: TGTGCCAGCAGTTCCAGGGGGCGTTTACCCCTCCACTTT. Encoded protein: CASSSRGRLPLHF.

In DNA, the CDR3 is TGCAGCGTTGAGAGGGGGCGTGGAAACACCATATATTTT. This encodes CSVERGRGNTIYF. The chain combines TRBV29-1 with TRBJ1-3, with TRBD1 matching 7 bases. The CDR3 covers 13 residues. The V gene's germline CDR1 is SQVTM and CDR2 ANQGSEA. The V segment lost 3 bases and the J segment 3 bases; nucleotides outside the gene matches: 2.

This clone showed up just once. V gene TRBV2 combines with J gene TRBJ2-1; D uncertain. The CDR3 spans 16 residues. Trimming took off 1 base at V and 4 bases at J, with 14 bases between the two ends. Germline values: CDR1 SNHLY, CDR2 FYNNEI. The CDR3 region is CASSEGAAYRYNEQFF. DNA of the CDR3: TGTGCCAGCAGTGAAGGAGCAGCTTATCGGTACAATGAGCAGTTCTTC.

This clone was seen only a few times. The chain has TRBV28 and TRBJ1-1, with D uncertain. Trimming removed 2 bases from V and 0 bases from J, with 16 bases in between. The length of the CDR3 is 17 residues. Germline CDR1 reads MDHEN; CDR2 reads SYDVKM. The CDR3 nucleotides read TGTGCCAGCAGTTTACCCCCACCAGGTAGGGTGAACACTGAAGCTTTCTTT. This translates into CASSLPPPGRVNTEAFF.

This chain's CDR3 is CASSLMMSSYNEQFF. In nucleotides, the CDR3 is TGCGCCAGCAGCTTGATGATGAGCTCCTACAATGAGCAGTTCTTC. The V call is TRBV5-1, the J call TRBJ2-1; no reliable D call. Trimming took off 1 base at V and 0 bases at J, with 8 bases between the two ends. The CDR3 is 15 amino acids. The germline V gene has CDR1 SGHRS and CDR2 YFSETQ. The whole variable domain, filled in from reference TRBV5-1 and TRBJ2-1, reads KAGVTQTPRYLIKTRGQQVTLSCSPISGHRSVSWYQQTPGQGLQFLFEYFSETQRNKGNFPGRFSGRQFSNSRSEMNVSTLELGDSALYLCASSLMMSSYNEQFFGPGTRLTVL.

This clone has a handful of counts. The genes are TRBV10-2 and TRBJ2-7, with unresolved D. Per the germline V gene, CDR1 is WSHSY and CDR2 is SAAADI. Trimming shortened V by 6 bases and J by 5 bases, and 11 bases separated the two germline ends. This CDR3 region has 12 residues. CDR3: CASRGSLHEQYF. In DNA, the CDR3 is TGCGCCAGCAGGGGGTCACTCCACGAGCAGTACTTC.

The rearrangement links TRBV11-2 to TRBJ1-2; D remains unclear. V lost 5 bases, J lost 5 bases, and 15 bases lay in between. The CDR3 sequence is 14 residues long. The V gene's germline CDR1 is SGHAT and CDR2 FQNNGV. The CDR3 spells CASSLHQLIYGYTF. CDR3 nucleotide sequence: TGTGCCAGCAGCCTCCATCAGCTAATTTATGGCTACACCTTC.

The chain uses TRBV2 and TRBJ2-5; 7 bases are shared with TRBD2. The CDR3 is made up of 14 amino acids. Trimming took 2 bases from V and 11 from J; bases not matched to a gene: 11. The germline V gene has CDR1 SNHLY and CDR2 FYNNEI. CDR3 protein: CASSEWGGTGEQYF. The CDR3 DNA is TGTGCCAGCAGTGAATGGGGGGGTACGGGAGAGCAGTACTTC. The full variable domain, rest sourced from reference TRBV2 and TRBJ2-5, is EPEVTQTPSHQVTQMGQEVILRCVPISNHLYFYWYRQILGQKVEFLVSFYNNEISEKSEIFDDQFSVERPDGSNFTLKIRSTKLEDSAMYFCASSEWGGTGEQYFGPGTRLLVL.